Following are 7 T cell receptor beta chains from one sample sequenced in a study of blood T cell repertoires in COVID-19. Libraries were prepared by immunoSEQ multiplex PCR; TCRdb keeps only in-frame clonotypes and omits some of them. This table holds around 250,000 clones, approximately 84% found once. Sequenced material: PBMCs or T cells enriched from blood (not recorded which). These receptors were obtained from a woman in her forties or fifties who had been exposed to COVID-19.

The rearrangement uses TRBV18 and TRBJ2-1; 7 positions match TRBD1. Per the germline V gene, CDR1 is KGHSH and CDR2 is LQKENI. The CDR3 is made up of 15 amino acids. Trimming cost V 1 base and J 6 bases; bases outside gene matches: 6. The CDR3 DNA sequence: TGTGCCAGCTCACCACAGGGACAGTACGGCAATGAGCAGTTCTTC. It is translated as CASSPQGQYGNEQFF.

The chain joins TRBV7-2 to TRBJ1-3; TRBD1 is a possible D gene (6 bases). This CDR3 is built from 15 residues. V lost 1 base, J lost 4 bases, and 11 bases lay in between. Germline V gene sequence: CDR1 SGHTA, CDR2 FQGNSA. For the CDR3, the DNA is TGTGCCAGCAGCTTAGTGGGACAAAAAGGAAACACCATATATTTT. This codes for CASSLVGQKGNTIYF.

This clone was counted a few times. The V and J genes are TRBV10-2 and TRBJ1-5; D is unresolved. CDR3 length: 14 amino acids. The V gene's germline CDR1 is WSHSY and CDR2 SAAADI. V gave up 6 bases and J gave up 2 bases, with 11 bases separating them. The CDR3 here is CASRLGSGNQPQHF. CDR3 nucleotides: TGCGCCAGCAGACTTGGTAGTGGCAATCAGCCCCAGCATTTT.

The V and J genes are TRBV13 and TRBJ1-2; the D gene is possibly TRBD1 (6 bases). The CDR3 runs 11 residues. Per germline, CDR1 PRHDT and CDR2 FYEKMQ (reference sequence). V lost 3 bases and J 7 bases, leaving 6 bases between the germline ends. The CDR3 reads CASSLGAGYTF. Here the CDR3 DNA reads TGTGCCAGCAGCTTGGGGGCTGGCTACACCTTC.

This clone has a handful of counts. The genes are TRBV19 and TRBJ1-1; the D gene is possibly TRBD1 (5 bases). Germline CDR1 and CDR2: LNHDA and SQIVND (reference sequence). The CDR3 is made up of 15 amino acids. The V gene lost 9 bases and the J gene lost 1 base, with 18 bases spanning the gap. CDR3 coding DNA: TGTGCCAGCTCCCACCCGGGGGGAGCGAACACTGAAGCTTTCTTT. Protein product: CASSHPGGANTEAFF.

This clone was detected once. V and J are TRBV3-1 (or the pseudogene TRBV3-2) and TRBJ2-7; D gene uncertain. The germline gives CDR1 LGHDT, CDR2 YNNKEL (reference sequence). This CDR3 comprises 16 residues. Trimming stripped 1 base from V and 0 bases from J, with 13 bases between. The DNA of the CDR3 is TGTGCCAGCAGCCAAGGTGGTCAGCGAAGCTCCTACGAGCAGTACTTC. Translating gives CASSQGGQRSSYEQYF.

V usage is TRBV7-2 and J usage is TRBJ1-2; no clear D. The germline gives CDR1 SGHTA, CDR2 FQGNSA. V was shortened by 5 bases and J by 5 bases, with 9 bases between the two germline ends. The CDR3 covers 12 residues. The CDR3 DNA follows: TGTGCCAGCAGCCTTCGGGATTATGGCTACACCTTC. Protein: CASSLRDYGYTF.